Listed here are 10 T cell receptor beta chains from one sample, sequenced in a study of blood T cell repertoires in COVID-19 (TCRdb year 2020). Receptors were amplified or captured by the immunoSEQ multiplex PCR assay. This immuneACCESS table, as held by TCRdb, lists in-frame sequences with V and J called but not all clones. Of the missing ones, under half trace to an unresolved V gene in checked studies; the others have no known cause. The sample table lists about 49,000 clones, around four fifths of them with a count of one. The ten largest clones take up roughly 12% of the sample. The sample consisted of peripheral blood. Receptors were obtained from a human donor in a cohort sampled during active COVID-19.

The chain has TRBV28 and TRBJ2-3, with TRBD2 identical over 9 bases. CDR3 length equals 21 residues. Trimming removed 4 bases from V and 7 bases from J; junction bases left unmatched: 27. Germline-derived CDR1 and CDR2 are MDHEN and SYDVKM. The CDR3: CASSSSLWRGGSSPGKNTQYF. In nucleotides, the CDR3 is TGTGCCAGCAGTTCCTCCTTATGGCGGGGGGGAAGCTCCCCTGGTAAAAATACGCAGTATTTT.

There are a few counts of this clone. As DNA, the CDR3 is TGTGCCAGCAGCTTATCTTATCGACTTGAACGAGGTGGCTACACCTTC. Its protein product is CASSLSYRLERGGYTF. The rearrangement uses TRBV7-2 and TRBJ1-2; D unclear. Germline-derived CDR1 and CDR2 are SGHTA and FQGNSA. The CDR3 extends over 16 amino acids. Trimming stripped 2 bases from V and 7 bases from J, with 20 bases between. Drawing the rest from reference TRBV7-2 and TRBJ1-2, the complete variable domain is GAGVSQSPSNKVTEKGKDVELRCDPISGHTALYWYRQSLGQGLEFLIYFQGNSAPDKSGLPSDRFSAERTGGSVSTLTIQRTQQEDSAVYLCASSLSYRLERGGYTFGSGTRLTVV.

To note about this clone: The sample holds other DNA sequences that translate to the same CDR3. This chain connects TRBV9 to TRBJ2-7; D is ambiguous. Germline-derived CDR1 and CDR2 are SGDLS and YYNGEE. The CDR3 runs to 14 residues. Trimming took 4 bases from V and 6 from J, leaving 17 bases between them. Written as DNA, the CDR3 is TGTGCCAGCAGCTCGAGACATCGGCCTGGCGAGCAGTACTTC. Translating gives CASSSRHRPGEQYF.

This chain's CDR3 is CASSARWVKGDRGKKLFF. In DNA form, the CDR3 reads TGTGCCAGCAGCGCCCGGTGGGTCAAGGGGGACAGGGGGAAAAAACTGTTTTTT. The J gene is TRBJ1-4, the V gene TRBV21-1; TRBD1 is the table's D call, not checked against the DNA. TRBV21-1 is a pseudogene. This CDR3 spans 18 amino acids.

The V call is TRBV7-6, the J call TRBJ2-7; weak D call: TRBD2 (6 bases). The ends were cut back, 2 bases at V and 0 bases at J, with 11 bases in the middle. The CDR3 is 15 residues long. The V gene's germline CDR1 is SGHVS and CDR2 FNYEAQ. CDR3 coding DNA: TGTGCCAGCAGCTTATCAGCGGGCAGCTCCTACGAGCAGTACTTC. Encoded protein: CASSLSAGSSYEQYF. The full variable domain, in which reference TRBV7-6 and TRBJ2-7 provide the parts outside the CDR3, is GAGVSQSPRYKVTKRGQDVALRCDPISGHVSLYWYRQALGQGPEFLTYFNYEAQQDKSGLPNDRFSAERPEGSISTLTIQRTEQRDSAMYRCASSLSAGSSYEQYFGPGTRLTVT.

Here the CDR3 reads CASSQGGRGTEAFF. DNA for the CDR3: TGCGCCAGCAGCCAAGGGGGGAGGGGTACTGAAGCTTTCTTT. The chain is built from TRBV4-3 and TRBJ1-1; maybe TRBD1 (5 bases). Germline lookup yields CDR1 LGHNA and CDR2 YSLEER. The CDR3 is 14 residues long. V lost 1 base and J lost 5, with 11 bases in between.

In nucleotides, the CDR3 is TGTGCCAGCAGCCCGGGGACAGTTAATGAAAAACTGTTTTTT. Its protein is CASSPGTVNEKLFF. The chain employs TRBV5-4 and TRBJ1-4; 7 nucleotides align to TRBD1. Germline CDR1 SGHNT, CDR2 YYREEE (reference sequence). The CDR3 length is 14 residues. After removal of 4 bases from V and 4 bases from J, the junction contained 4 bases not matched to a gene.

J is TRBJ1-5 and V is TRBV15, with 7 bases lining up with TRBD1. J lost 4 bases, V lost 2 bases, and 5 bases had no gene match. The CDR3 contains 15 residues. Germline loops: CDR1 LNHNV, CDR2 YYDKDF (reference sequence). CDR3 protein: CATSRTDRRNQPQHF. The CDR3 bases are TGTGCCACCAGCAGAACGGACAGGAGAAATCAGCCCCAGCATTTT.

The chain recombines TRBV5-4 with TRBJ1-2; 7 bases fit TRBD1. This CDR3 region has 14 residues. V trimming: 2 bases; J trimming: 2 bases; junction bases outside the gene matches: 3. The germline gives CDR1 SGHNT, CDR2 YYREEE (reference sequence). CDR3 sequence reads: CASSLQGLNYGYTF. CDR3 DNA sequence: TGTGCCAGCAGCTTACAGGGGTTGAACTATGGCTACACCTTC.

The chain has TRBV7-2 and TRBJ2-7; 7 nucleotides align to TRBD1. CDR1 is SGHTA, CDR2 FQGNSA, per germline. The CDR3 runs 15 residues. Trimming at V came to 6 bases and at J to 2 bases, leaving 10 bases not matched to a gene. CDR3 DNA sequence: TGTGCCAGCAGTCCCGGGACAGCTAGTACCTACGAGCAGTACTTC. It is translated as CASSPGTASTYEQYF.